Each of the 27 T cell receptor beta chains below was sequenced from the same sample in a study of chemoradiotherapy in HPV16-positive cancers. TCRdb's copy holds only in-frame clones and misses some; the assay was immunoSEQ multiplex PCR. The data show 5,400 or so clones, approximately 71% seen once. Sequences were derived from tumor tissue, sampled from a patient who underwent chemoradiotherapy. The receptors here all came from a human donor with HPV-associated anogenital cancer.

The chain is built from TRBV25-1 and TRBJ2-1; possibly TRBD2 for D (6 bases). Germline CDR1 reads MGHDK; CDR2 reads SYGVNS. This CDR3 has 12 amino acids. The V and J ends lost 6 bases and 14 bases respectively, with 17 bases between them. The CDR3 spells CASRLTAGPEFF. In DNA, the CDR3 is TGTGCCAGCAGACTGACGGCGGGGCCGGAGTTCTTC.

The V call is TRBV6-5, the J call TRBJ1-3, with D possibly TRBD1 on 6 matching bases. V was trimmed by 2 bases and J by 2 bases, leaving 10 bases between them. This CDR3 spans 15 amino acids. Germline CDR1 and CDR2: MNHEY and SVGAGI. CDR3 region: CASSYGGGPGNTIYF. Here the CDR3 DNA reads TGTGCCAGCAGTTACGGGGGGGGGCCTGGAAACACCATATATTTT.

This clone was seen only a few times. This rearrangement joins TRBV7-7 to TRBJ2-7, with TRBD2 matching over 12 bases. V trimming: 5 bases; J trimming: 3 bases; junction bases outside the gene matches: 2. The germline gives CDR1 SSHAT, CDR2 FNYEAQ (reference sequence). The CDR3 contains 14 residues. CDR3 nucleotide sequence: TGTGCCAGCAGCCCGACTAGCGGGAGCTACGAGCAGTACTTC. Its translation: CASSPTSGSYEQYF.

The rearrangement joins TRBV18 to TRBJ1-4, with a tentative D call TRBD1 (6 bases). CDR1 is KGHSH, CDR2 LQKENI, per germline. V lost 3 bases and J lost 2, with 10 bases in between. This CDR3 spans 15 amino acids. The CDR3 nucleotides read TGTGCCAGCTCACCGAACGGGGGCACTAATGAAAAACTGTTTTTT. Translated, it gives CASSPNGGTNEKLFF. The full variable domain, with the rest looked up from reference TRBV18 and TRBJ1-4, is NAGVMQNPRHLVRRRGQEARLRCSPMKGHSHVYWYRQLPEEGLKFMVYLQKENIIDESGMPKERFSAEFPKEGPSILRIQQVVRGDSAAYFCASSPNGGTNEKLFFGSGTQLSVL.

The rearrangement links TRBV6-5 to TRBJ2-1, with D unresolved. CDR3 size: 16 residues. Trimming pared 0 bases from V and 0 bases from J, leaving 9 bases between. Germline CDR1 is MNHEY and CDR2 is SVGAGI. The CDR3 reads CASSYSGLSSYNEQFF. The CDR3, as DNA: TGTGCCAGCAGTTACTCTGGGTTAAGCTCCTACAATGAGCAGTTCTTC.

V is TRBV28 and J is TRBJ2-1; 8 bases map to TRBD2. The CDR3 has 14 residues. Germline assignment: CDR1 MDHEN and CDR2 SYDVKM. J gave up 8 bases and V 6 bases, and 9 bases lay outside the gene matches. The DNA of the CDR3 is TGTGCCAGCAGGCGGGCGGGAGGAACGGATGAGCAGTTCTTC. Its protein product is CASRRAGGTDEQFF.

The CDR3 loop is CASSRLGQGVYEQYF. DNA for the CDR3: TGTGCCAGCAGCAGGCTGGGACAGGGGGTGTACGAGCAGTACTTC. The chain has TRBV9 and TRBJ2-7; 11 bases agree with TRBD1. CDR3 size: 15 residues. Germline loops: CDR1 SGDLS, CDR2 YYNGEE. The V segment lost 4 bases and the J segment 4 bases; nucleotides outside the gene matches: 7. The full variable domain, with the rest looked up from reference TRBV9 and TRBJ2-7, is DSGVTQTPKHLITATGQRVTLRCSPRSGDLSVYWYQQSLDQGLQFLIQYYNGEERAKGNILERFSAQQFPDLHSELNLSSLELGDSALYFCASSRLGQGVYEQYFGPGTRLTVT.

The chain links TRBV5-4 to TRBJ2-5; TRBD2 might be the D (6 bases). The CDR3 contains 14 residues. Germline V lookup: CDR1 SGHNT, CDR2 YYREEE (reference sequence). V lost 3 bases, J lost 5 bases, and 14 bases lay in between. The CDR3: CASSWDFLSETQYF. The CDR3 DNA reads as TGTGCCAGCAGCTGGGACTTTCTCTCCGAGACCCAGTACTTC.

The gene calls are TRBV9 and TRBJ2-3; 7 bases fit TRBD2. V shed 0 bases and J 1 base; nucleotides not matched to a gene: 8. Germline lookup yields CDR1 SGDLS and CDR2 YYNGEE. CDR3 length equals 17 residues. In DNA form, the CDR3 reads TGTGCCAGCAGCGTAGAGGGCGGGAGTGGCGGCACAGATACGCAGTATTTT. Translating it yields CASSVEGGSGGTDTQYF.

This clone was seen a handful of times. The CDR3 protein is CASSLPRTVETQYF. CDR3 sequence (DNA): TGTGCCAGCAGTTTACCGAGGACAGTCGAGACCCAGTACTTC. The chain employs TRBV28 and TRBJ2-5; D might be TRBD1 (6 bases). The CDR3 runs to 14 residues. V was pared by 2 bases and J by 5 bases, with 12 bases between. The germline V gene has CDR1 MDHEN and CDR2 SYDVKM.

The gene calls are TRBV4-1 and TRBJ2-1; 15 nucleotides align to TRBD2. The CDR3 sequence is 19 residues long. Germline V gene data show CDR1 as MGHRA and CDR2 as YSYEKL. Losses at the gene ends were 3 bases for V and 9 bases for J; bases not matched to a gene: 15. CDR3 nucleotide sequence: TGCGCCAGCAGCCATCCGGGACTAGCGGGAGGCCCGAGGCGTGGTGAGCAGTTCTTC. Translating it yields CASSHPGLAGGPRRGEQFF.

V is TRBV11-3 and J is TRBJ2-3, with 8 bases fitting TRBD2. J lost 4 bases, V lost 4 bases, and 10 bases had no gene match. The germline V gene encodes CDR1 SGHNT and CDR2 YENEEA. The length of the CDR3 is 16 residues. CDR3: CASSSRAGAGSDTQYF. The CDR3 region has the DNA TGTGCCAGCAGCTCCCGAGCGGGAGCGGGTTCAGATACGCAGTATTTT.

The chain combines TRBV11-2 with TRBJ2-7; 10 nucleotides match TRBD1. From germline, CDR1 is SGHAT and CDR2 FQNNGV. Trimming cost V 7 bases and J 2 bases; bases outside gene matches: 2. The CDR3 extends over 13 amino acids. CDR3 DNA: TGTGCCAGCACCGGACAGGGGGCCTACGAGCAGTACTTC. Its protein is CASTGQGAYEQYF. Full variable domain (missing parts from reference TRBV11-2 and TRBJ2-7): EAGVAQSPRYKIIEKRQSVAFWCNPISGHATLYWYQQILGQGPKLLIQFQNNGVVDDSQLPKDRFSAERLKGVDSTLKIQPAKLEDSAVYLCASTGQGAYEQYFGPGTRLTVT.

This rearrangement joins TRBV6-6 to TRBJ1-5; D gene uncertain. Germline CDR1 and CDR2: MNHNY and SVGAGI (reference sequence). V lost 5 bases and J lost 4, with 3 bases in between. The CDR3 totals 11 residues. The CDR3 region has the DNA TGTGCCAGCAGTCCTAATCAGCCCCAGCATTTT. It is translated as CASSPNQPQHF.

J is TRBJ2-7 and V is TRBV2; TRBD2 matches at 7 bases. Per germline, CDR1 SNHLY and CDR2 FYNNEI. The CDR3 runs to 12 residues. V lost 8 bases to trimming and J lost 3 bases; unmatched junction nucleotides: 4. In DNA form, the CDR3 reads TGTGCCAGCTGGGGGGGGGACTACGAGCAGTACTTC. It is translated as CASWGGDYEQYF.

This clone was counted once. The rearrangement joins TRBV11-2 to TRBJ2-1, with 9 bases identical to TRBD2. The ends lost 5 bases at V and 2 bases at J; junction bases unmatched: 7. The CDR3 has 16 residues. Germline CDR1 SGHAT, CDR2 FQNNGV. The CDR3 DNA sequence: TGTGCCAGCAGCCCAGATAGCGGGAGACCCTACAATGAGCAGTTCTTC. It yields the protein CASSPDSGRPYNEQFF.

CDR3 region: CASSVRGNEQFF. The CDR3 coding sequence is TGTGCCAGCAGTGTCAGGGGGAATGAGCAGTTCTTC. The V and J genes are TRBV2 and TRBJ2-1; 7 bases agree with TRBD1. Germline values: CDR1 SNHLY, CDR2 FYNNEI. The CDR3 extends over 12 amino acids. The V gene end was trimmed by 4 bases and the J gene end by 7 bases; junction bases not matched to a gene: 1.

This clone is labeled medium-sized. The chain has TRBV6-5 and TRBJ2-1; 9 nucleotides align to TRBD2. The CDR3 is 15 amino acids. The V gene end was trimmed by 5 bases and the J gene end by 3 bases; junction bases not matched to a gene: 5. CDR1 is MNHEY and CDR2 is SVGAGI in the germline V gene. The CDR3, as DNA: TGTGCCAGCAGTAATCGGACTAGCGTCTACAATGAGCAGTTCTTC. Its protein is CASSNRTSVYNEQFF.

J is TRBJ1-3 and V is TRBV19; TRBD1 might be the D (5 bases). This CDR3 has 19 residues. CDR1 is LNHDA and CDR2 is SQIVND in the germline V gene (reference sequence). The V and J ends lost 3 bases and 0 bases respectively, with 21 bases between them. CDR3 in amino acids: CASSMGTGVRIDSGNTIYF. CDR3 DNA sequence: TGTGCCAGTAGTATGGGGACTGGGGTTCGGATCGACTCTGGAAACACCATATATTTT.

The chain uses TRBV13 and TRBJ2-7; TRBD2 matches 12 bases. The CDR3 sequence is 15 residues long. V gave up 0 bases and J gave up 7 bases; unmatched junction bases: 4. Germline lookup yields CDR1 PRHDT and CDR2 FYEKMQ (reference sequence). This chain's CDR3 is CASSLGGLAGWEQYF. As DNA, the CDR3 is TGTGCCAGCAGCTTAGGTGGACTAGCGGGATGGGAGCAGTACTTC.

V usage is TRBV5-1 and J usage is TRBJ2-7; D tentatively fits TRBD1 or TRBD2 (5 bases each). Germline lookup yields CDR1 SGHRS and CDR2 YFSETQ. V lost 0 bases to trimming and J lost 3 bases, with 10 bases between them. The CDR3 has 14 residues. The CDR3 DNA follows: TGCGCCAGCAGCTTGGCTGGGGACCGCTACGAGCAGTACTTC. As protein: CASSLAGDRYEQYF.

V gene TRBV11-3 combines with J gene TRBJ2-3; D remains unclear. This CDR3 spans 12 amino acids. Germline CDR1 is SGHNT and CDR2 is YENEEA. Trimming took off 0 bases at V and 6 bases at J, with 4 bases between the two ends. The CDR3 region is CASSLDADTQYF. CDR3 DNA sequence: TGTGCCAGCAGCTTAGATGCGGATACGCAGTATTTT. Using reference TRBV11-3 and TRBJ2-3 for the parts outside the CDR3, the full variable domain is EAGVVQSPRYKIIEKKQPVAFWCNPISGHNTLYWYLQNLGQGPELLIRYENEEAVDDSQLPKDRFSAERLKGVDSTLKIQPAELGDSAVYLCASSLDADTQYFGPGTRLTVL.

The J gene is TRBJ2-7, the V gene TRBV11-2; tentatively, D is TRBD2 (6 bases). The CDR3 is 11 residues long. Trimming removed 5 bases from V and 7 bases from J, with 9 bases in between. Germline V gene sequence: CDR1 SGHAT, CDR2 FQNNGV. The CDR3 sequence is CASSPAGEQYF. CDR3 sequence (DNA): TGTGCCAGCAGCCCGGCGGGAGAGCAGTACTTC.

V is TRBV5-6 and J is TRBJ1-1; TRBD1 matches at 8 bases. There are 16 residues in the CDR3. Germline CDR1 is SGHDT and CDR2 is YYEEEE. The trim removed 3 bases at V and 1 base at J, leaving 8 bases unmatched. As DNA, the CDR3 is TGTGCCAGCAGCTGGTCGGGACAGGCGTCGAACACTGAAGCTTTCTTT. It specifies CASSWSGQASNTEAFF.

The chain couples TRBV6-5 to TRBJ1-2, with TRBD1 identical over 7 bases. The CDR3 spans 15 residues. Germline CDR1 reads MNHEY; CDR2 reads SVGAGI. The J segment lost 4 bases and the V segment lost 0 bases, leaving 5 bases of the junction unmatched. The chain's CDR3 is CASSYSGQQSYGYTF. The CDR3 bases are TGTGCCAGCAGTTACTCGGGACAGCAATCCTATGGCTACACCTTC.

The CDR3 DNA reads TGCGCCAGCAGCGACGACGTGGGGGATACGCAGTATTTT. This translates into CASSDDVGDTQYF. V gene TRBV5-1 combines with J gene TRBJ2-3; no clear D gene. CDR1 SGHRS and CDR2 YFSETQ come from the germline V gene. Trimming removed 4 bases at V and 6 bases at J, with 12 bases between. This CDR3 region has 13 residues.

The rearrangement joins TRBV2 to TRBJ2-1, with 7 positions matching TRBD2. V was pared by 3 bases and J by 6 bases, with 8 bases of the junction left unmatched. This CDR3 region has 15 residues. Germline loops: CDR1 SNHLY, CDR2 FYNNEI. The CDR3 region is CASSDLLAVTNEQFF. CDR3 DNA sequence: TGTGCCAGCAGTGATCTTCTAGCGGTGACCAATGAGCAGTTCTTC.